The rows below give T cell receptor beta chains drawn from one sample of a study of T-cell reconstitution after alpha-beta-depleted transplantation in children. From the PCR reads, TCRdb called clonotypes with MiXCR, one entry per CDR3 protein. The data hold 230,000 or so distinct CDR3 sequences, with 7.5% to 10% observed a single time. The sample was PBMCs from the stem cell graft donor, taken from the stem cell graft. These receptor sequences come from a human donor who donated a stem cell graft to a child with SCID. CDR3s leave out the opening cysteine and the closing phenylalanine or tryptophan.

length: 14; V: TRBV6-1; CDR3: ASSPRTGGGNQPQH
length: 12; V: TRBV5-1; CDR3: ASREGSGTGELF
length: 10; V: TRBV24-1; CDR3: ATSDQQAIYT
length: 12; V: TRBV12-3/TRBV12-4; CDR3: ASSFWGPTDTQY
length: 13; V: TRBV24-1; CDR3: ATSDGTGGDQPQH
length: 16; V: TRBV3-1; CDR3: ASCKDGGSGGPRETQY
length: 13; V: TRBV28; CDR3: ASSPTAPSNYGYT
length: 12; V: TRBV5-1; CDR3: ASSRGTSGDTQY
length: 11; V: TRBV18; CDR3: ASSPGGRAEAF
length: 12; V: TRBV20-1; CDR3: SARHSGGADEQF
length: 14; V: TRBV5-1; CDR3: ASSLERGWSNTEAF
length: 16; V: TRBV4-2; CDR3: AMGSGFLWGQGAYEQY
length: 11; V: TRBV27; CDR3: ASSSGSNQPQH
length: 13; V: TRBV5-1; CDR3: ASRLDRGENEKLF
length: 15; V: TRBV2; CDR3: ASSSLGQGGSTDTQY
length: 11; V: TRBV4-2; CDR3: ASSQNRGTEAF
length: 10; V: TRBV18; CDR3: ASSPSDYGYT
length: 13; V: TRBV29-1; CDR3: SVELLAGATNEQF
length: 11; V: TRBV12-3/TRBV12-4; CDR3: ASSPDRKETQY
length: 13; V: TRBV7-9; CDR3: ASTTVTGRHNEQF
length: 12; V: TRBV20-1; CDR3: SAFPTAGADTQY
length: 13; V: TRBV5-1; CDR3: ASSPAAGPNYGYT
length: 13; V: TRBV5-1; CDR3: ASSLVSGQLEKLF
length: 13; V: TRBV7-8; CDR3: ASSLGASGTYEQY
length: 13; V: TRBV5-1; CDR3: ASSPRVGRNTEAF
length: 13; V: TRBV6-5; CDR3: ASSYSLSSYNEQF
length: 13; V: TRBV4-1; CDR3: ASSQGGQSTYEQY
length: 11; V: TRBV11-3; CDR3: ASSLESDTEAF
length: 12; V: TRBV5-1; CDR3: ASSLGDYQETQY
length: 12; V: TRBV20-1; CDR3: SAREAGSTGELF
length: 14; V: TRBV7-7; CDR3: ASSLAGTGEGTEAF
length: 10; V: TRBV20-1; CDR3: SAIGPTDTQY
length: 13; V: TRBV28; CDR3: ASSLGGDTDKTQY
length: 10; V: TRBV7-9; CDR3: ASSFTGNEAF
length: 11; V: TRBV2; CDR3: ASHQGPGWSYT
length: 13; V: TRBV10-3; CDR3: AIGGRGGMNTEAF
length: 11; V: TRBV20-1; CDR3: SAKPVSGNTIY
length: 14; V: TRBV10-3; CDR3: AISESVGGVTDTQY
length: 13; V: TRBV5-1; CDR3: ASSAQGIATDTQY
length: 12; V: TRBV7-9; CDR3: ASSFKSSFNEQF
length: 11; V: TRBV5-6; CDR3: ASSFGEEETQY
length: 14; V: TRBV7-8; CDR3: ASSFSVVRGGYGYT
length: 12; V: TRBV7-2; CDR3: ASSLSGVKMEQY
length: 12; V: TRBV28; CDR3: ASSFRVASYEQY
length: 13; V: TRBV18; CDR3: ASSPEGGAYNEQF
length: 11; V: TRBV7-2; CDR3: ASSPGPNNEQF
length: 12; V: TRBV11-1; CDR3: ASSRKGSYNEQF
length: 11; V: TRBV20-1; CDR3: RLPGQTHYEQY
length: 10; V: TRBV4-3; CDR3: ASSQDDRGYT
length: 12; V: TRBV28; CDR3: ASSLYARLYGYT
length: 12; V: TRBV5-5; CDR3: ASSSYDSTDTQY
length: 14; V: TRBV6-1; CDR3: ASSEAWDGFNQPQH